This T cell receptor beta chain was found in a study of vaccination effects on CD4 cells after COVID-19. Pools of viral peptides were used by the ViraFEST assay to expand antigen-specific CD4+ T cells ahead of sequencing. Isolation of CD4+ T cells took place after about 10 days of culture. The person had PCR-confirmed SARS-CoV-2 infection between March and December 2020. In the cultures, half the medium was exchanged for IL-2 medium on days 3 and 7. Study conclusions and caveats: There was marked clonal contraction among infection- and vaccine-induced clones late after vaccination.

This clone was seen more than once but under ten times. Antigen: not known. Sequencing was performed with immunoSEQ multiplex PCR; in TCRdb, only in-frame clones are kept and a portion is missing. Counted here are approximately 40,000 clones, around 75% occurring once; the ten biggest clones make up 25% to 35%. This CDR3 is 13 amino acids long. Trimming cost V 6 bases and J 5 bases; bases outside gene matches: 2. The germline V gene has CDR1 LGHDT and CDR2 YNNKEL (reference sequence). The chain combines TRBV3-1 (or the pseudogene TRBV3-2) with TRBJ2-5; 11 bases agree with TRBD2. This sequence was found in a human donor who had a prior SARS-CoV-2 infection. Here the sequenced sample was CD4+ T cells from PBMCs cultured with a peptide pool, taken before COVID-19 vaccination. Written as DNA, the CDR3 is TGTGCCAGCAGATCTAGCGGGAGGGAGACCCAGTACTTC. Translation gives CASRSSGRETQYF.